This record covers a single TCR beta chain. This same CDR3 is encoded by further DNA sequences in the sample. Original handling: Estimates of nucleated cell counts were drawn from the amplification of reference gene primers. TCRdb keeps only in-frame clones here, not all; method: immunoSEQ multiplex PCR. Clone size and V and J calls were adopted from that table, with D and trimming inferred from the DNA. The repertoire has roughly 250,000 clones, approximately 84% of them found once; the top ten carry about 4%. This sample was included in a study of blood T cell repertoires in COVID-19. Study at large: There were acute and convalescent COVID-19 samples, and they came from the United States, Italy and Spain. In each case, the material was cDNA or gDNA derived from T cells, B-cell-depleted T cells, or PBMCs.

V was clipped by 3 bases and J by 4 bases; unmatched bases: 4. The CDR3 length is 15 residues. Germline V lookup: CDR1 SGHRS, CDR2 YFSETQ. The material sequenced was peripheral blood. The chain uses TRBV5-1 and TRBJ1-5, with TRBD1 identical over 10 bases. This receptor was taken from a man in his fifties or sixties with acute or convalescent COVID-19. CDR3: CASSSGQGENQPQHF. For the CDR3, the DNA is TGCGCCAGCAGCTCAGGACAGGGGGAAAATCAGCCCCAGCATTTT.